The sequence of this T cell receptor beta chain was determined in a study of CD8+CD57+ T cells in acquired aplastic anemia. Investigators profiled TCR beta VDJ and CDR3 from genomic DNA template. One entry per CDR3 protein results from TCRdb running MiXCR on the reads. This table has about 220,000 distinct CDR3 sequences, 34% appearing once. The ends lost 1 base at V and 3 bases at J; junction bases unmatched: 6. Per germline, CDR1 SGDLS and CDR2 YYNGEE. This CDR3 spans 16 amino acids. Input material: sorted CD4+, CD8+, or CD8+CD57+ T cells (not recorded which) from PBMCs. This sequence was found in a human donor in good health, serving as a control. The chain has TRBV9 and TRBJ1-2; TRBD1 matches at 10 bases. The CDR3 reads CASSVTGTGAHYGYTF. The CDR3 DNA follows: TGTGCCAGCAGCGTAACCGGGACAGGGGCACACTATGGCTACACCTTC.